The present T cell receptor (beta chain) was sequenced within a study of blood T cells in healthy people across ages. The study's findings and limits: When one million T cells were used, diversity estimates were thought to be underestimates. There were more naive CD4+ cells and higher diversity in long-lived donors than in aged donors.

Concerning this clonotype: No antigen is known for it. Relative to the germline gene, one junction end is altered; a read error may explain this.

Using a J-beta primer mix together with a sample-barcoded 5' primer, a second PCR was run for about 7 to 12 cycles. TCRdb itself ran the 5' RACE reads through MiXCR, one entry per CDR3 protein. The sample consists of 700,000 to 950,000 distinct CDR3 sequences, roughly 43% of them appearing once. CDR3 length: 12 residues. Germline assignment: CDR1 SEHNR and CDR2 FQNEAQ (reference sequence). This sequence originates from a woman aged 60 to 75 in good health. The chain carries TRBV7-9 and TRBJ2-3; D is uncertain. Sequencing was done on a sample of blood. CDR3 DNA: TGTCCCAGCAGCTCGAGCACAGATACGCAGTATTTT. Encoded protein: CPSSSSTDTQYF.